Shown below are 2 T cell receptor beta chains from a single sample sequenced in a study of CD8 T cells in ankylosing spondylitis. Each CDR3 protein gets one entry after TCRdb re-called the 5' RACE reads with MiXCR. The sample consists of around 250,000 distinct CDR3 sequences, roughly 32% of them appearing once. Sequenced material: blood, either unsorted or a sorted T cell fraction (not recorded which). These receptors originate from a male donor with ankylosing spondylitis or in good health (not recorded which).

This chain uses TRBV5-5 with TRBJ1-1, with D perhaps TRBD1 (6 bases). The CDR3 loop spans 15 amino acids. The germline CDR1 and CDR2 sequences are SGHKS and YYEKEE (reference sequence). Trimming left V 0 bases short and J 5 bases short, with 14 bases between. The CDR3 loop is CASSLEQGRLTEAFF. In DNA, the CDR3 is TGTGCCAGCAGCTTGGAGCAGGGGAGGCTGACTGAAGCTTTCTTT.

V and J are TRBV11-2 and TRBJ2-3, with D perhaps TRBD2 (7 bases). This CDR3 has 15 residues. CDR1 and CDR2 from the germline V gene are SGHAT and FQNNGV. V lost 4 bases to trimming and J lost 7 bases, with 18 bases between them. The CDR3 protein is CASSSTRGRINTQYF. The CDR3 DNA sequence: TGTGCCAGCAGCTCCACGCGGGGGCGAATAAATACGCAGTATTTT.